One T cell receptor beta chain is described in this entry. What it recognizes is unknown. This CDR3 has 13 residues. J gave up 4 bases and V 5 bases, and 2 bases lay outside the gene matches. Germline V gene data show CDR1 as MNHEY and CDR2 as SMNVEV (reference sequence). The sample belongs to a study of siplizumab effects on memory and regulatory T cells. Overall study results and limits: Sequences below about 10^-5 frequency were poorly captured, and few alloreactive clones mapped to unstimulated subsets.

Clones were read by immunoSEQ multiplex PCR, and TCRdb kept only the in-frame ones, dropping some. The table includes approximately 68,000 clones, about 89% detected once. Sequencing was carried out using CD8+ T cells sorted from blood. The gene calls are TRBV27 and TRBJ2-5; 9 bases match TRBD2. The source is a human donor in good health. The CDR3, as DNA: TGTGCCAGCAGTCCAGCGGGGGGAGAGACCCAGTACTTC. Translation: CASSPAGGETQYF.